This T cell receptor (beta chain) was captured in a study of T cell repertoires in cytomegalovirus infection. On the study more broadly: The public TCR beta signatures pointed to both CMV infection and matching HLA type.

Concerning this clonotype itself: Its target is not known.

Looked up from germline, CDR1 is SGHDN and CDR2 is FVKESK. V lost 3 bases and J lost 3, with 11 bases in between. The CDR3 has 15 amino acids. TCRdb passed the reads through MiXCR, listing each CDR3 protein once. This table holds approximately 500,000 distinct CDR3 sequences, about 25% found once. Findings and caveats of the study: In two of eight donors, the top clonotype was HLA-C-restricted CMV-specific. The cumulative frequency of public TCR beta families distinguished individuals who carried CMV together with the relevant HLA.

The source of this sequence is a human donor in good health (CMV status not recorded). Some clones in this sample may be carry-over from other donors' samples. The sample comprised PBMCs. This chain uses TRBV14 with TRBJ2-2, with D perhaps matching TRBD1 (5 bases). The CDR3 is CASSQRIGDTGELFF. In DNA, the CDR3 is TGTGCCAGCAGCCAGCGGATAGGGGACACCGGGGAGCTGTTTTTT.